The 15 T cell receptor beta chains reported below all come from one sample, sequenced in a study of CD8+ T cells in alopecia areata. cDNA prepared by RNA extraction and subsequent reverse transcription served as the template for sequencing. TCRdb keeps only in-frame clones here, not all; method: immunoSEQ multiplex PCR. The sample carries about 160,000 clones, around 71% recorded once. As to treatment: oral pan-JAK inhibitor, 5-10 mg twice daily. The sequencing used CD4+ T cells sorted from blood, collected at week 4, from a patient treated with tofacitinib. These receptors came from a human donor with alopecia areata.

Here the CDR3 reads CASSPNRDRQGKLFF. DNA of the CDR3: TGTGCCAGCAGTCCAAACCGGGACCGCCAGGGAAAACTGTTTTTT. The chain carries TRBV6-5 and TRBJ1-4; D may be TRBD1 (5 bases). Trimming took off 5 bases at V and 10 bases at J, with 20 bases between the two ends. Germline CDR1 reads MNHEY; CDR2 reads SVGAGI. CDR3 length: 15 residues.

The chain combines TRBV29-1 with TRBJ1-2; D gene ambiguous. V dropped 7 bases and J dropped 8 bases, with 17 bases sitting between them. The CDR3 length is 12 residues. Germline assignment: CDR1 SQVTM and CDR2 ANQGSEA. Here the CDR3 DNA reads TGCAGCGGTGTCGAGGGCCAGTGGGGCTACACCTTC. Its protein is CSGVEGQWGYTF.

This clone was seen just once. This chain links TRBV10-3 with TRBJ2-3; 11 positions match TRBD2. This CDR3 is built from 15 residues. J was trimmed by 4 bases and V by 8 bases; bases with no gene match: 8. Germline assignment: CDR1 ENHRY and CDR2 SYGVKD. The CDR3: CAIAQGLAVADTQYF. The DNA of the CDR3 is TGTGCCATCGCTCAGGGACTAGCGGTTGCAGATACGCAGTATTTT.

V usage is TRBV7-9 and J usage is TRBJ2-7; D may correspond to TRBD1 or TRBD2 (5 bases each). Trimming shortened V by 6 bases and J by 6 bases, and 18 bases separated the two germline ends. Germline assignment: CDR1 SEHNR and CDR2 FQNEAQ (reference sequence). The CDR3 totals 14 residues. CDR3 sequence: CASSFSTRGLEQYF. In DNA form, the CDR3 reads TGTGCCAGCAGTTTCTCGACCCGGGGCCTCGAGCAGTACTTC.

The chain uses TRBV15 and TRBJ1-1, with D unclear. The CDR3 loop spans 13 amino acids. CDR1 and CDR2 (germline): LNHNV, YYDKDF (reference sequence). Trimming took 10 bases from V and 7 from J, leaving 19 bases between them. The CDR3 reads CAIHEGAGREAFF. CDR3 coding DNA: TGTGCCATCCACGAAGGCGCCGGGCGTGAAGCTTTCTTT.

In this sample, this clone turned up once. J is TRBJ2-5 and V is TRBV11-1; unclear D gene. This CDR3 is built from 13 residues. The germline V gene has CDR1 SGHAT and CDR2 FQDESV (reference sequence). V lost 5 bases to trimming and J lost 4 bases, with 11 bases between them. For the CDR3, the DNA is TGTGCCAGCAGCCCTCGACGGGCAGAGACCCAGTACTTC. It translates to CASSPRRAETQYF. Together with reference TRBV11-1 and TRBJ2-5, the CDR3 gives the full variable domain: EAEVAQSPRYKITEKSQAVAFWCDPISGHATLYWYRQILGQGPELLVQFQDESVVDDSQLPKDRFSAERLKGVDSTLKIQPAELGDSAMYLCASSPRRAETQYFGPGTRLLVL.

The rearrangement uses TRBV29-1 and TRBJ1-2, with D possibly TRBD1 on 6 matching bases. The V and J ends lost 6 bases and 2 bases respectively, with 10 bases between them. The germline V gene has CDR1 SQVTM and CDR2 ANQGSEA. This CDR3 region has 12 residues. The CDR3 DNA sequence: TGCAGCGTGTGGACAGAGAACTATGGCTACACCTTC. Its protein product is CSVWTENYGYTF.

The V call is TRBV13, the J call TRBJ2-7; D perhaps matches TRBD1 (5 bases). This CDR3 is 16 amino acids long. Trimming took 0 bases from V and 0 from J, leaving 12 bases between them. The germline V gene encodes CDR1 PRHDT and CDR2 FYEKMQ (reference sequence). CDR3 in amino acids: CASSLGWGRDSYEQYF. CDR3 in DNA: TGTGCCAGCAGCTTAGGATGGGGCAGGGACTCCTACGAGCAGTACTTC.

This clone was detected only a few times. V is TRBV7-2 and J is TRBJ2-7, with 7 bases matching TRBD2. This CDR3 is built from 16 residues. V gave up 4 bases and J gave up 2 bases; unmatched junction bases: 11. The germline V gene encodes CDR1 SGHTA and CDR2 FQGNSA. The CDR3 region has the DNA TGTGCCAGCAGCTCTGGGCGGGGGTTAGGGACCTACGAGCAGTACTTC. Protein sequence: CASSSGRGLGTYEQYF.

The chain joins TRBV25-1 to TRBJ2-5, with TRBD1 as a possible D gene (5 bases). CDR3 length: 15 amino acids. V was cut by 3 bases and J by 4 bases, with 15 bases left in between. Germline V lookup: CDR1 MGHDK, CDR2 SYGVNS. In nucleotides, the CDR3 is TGTGCCAGCAGTGAGTCGACCTCAAGGGGAGAGACCCAGTACTTC. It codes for CASSESTSRGETQYF.

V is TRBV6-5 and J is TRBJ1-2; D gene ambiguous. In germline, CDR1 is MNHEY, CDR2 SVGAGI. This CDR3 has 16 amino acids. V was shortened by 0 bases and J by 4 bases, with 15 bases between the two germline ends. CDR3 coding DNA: TGTGCCAGCAGTTACTCTTCTACGGCCGGGGTCTATGGCTACACCTTC. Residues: CASSYSSTAGVYGYTF.

CDR3 in amino acids: CASSRGGSGNTIYF. The CDR3 DNA sequence: TGTGCCAGCAGCCGAGGGGGCTCTGGAAACACCATATATTTT. The rearrangement uses TRBV13 and TRBJ1-3; a weak D match, TRBD1 (6 bases). The germline CDR1 and CDR2 sequences are PRHDT and FYEKMQ (reference sequence). The CDR3 is 14 amino acids. Trimming shortened V by 5 bases and J by 0 bases, and 8 bases separated the two germline ends.

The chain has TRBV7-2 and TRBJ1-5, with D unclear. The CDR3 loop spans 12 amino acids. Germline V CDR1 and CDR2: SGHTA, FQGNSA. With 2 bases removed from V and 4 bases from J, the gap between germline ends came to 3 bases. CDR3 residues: CASSLPNQPQHF. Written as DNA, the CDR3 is TGTGCCAGCAGCTTACCAAATCAGCCCCAGCATTTT.

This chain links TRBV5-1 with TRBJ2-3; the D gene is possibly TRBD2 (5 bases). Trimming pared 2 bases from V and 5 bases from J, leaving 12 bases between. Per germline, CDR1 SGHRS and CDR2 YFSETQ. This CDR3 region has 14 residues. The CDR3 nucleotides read TGCGCCAGCAGCTTAGACTATCGGGGAGATACGCAGTATTTT. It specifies CASSLDYRGDTQYF.

The CDR3 sequence: CASNPTEAFF. CDR3 bases: TGTGCCAGCAATCCCACTGAAGCTTTCTTT. The chain combines TRBV25-1 with TRBJ1-1; unclear D gene. This CDR3 has 10 residues. V lost 7 bases to trimming and J lost 4 bases, with 4 bases between them. The germline V gene has CDR1 MGHDK and CDR2 SYGVNS.